A single sample is the source of the 11 T cell receptor beta chains below, sequenced in a study of CD8 T cells in ankylosing spondylitis. TCRdb fed the 5' RACE reads into MiXCR, producing one record per CDR3 protein. The data contain about 52,000 distinct CDR3 sequences, about 7.8% of them singletons. Sequences were obtained from blood, either unsorted or a sorted T cell fraction (not recorded which). These receptors all come from a female donor with ankylosing spondylitis or in good health (not recorded which).

V usage is TRBV25-1 and J usage is TRBJ2-7; D might be TRBD2 (6 bases). The CDR3 totals 15 residues. The V end was cut by 1 base, the J end by 3 bases, with 13 bases between. From germline, CDR1 is MGHDK and CDR2 SYGVNS. CDR3 nucleotide sequence: TGTGCCAGCAGTGAATCGGAGGGAAAGGGCTACGAGCAGTACGTC. Its protein is CASSESEGKGYEQYV.

This clonotype occurred many times. The chain employs TRBV4-3 and TRBJ1-2; D is perhaps TRBD1 (6 bases). CDR1 and CDR2 (germline): LGHNA, YSLEER. Trimming stripped 0 bases from V and 4 bases from J, with 9 bases between. CDR3 size: 14 residues. CDR3 DNA: TGCGCCAGCAGCCAAGAAAGGACAGCCTATGGCTACACCTTC. This encodes CASSQERTAYGYTF.

This clonotype came up many times. V gene TRBV5-1 combines with J gene TRBJ2-1, with a weak D call TRBD1 (6 bases). CDR3 length equals 16 residues. Germline V gene data show CDR1 as SGHRS and CDR2 as YFSETQ. Trimming removed 0 bases at V and 3 bases at J, with 13 bases between. Here the CDR3 reads CASSLAPQGSYNEQFF. The CDR3 DNA reads as TGCGCCAGCAGCTTGGCCCCACAGGGTAGCTACAATGAGCAGTTCTTC.

This clonotype occurred many times. V usage is TRBV7-2 and J usage is TRBJ1-2, with D maybe TRBD1 (5 bases). Between the trimmed V and J ends, which lost 0 bases and 7 bases, there was a span of 18 bases. The CDR3 is made up of 16 amino acids. Germline assignment: CDR1 SGHTA and CDR2 FQGNSA. The CDR3 protein is CASSLALTNSRGGYTF. In DNA, the CDR3 is TGTGCCAGCAGCTTAGCATTAACTAATTCGAGGGGTGGCTACACCTTC.

This clonotype was picked up many times. The chain combines TRBV20-1 with TRBJ2-3, with D uncertain. This CDR3 is 12 amino acids long. Germline values: CDR1 DFQATT, CDR2 SNEGSKA (reference sequence). Between the trimmed V and J ends, which lost 3 bases and 6 bases, there was a span of 10 bases. CDR3 loop: CSARVSSDTQYF. CDR3 coding DNA: TGCAGTGCTAGGGTTAGTTCTGATACGCAGTATTTT.

This clonotype appeared a few times. This chain connects TRBV5-1 to TRBJ2-2; no clear D. This CDR3 contains 11 residues. Deletions cut 8 bases from V and 5 bases from J, with 7 bases between. Germline CDR1 reads SGHRS; CDR2 reads YFSETQ. The CDR3: CASEWTGELFF. The CDR3 DNA follows: TGCGCCAGTGAATGGACCGGGGAGCTGTTTTTT.

This clonotype was found many times. The gene calls are TRBV6-7 and TRBJ1-2; 8 positions match TRBD1. TRBV6-7 falls under the ORF class, with uncertain function. CDR3 length equals 13 residues. Losses at the gene ends were 11 bases for V and 1 base for J; bases not matched to a gene: 6. This CDR3 is CADWDRLNYGYTF. As DNA, the CDR3 is TGTGCCGACTGGGACAGGCTTAACTATGGCTACACCTTC.

The sample holds many counts of this clonotype. This chain joins TRBV7-6 and TRBJ2-6, with D uncertain. CDR1 is SGHVS and CDR2 is FNYEAQ in the germline V gene. The CDR3 extends over 15 amino acids. Trimming removed 1 base at V and 2 bases at J, with 6 bases between. Written as DNA, the CDR3 is TGTGCCAGCAGCTTAGTAACAACTGGGGCCAACGTCCTGACTTTC. Its protein is CASSLVTTGANVLTF. Combining the CDR3 with reference TRBV7-6 and TRBJ2-6 gives the whole variable domain GAGVSQSPRYKVTKRGQDVALRCDPISGHVSLYWYRQALGQGPEFLTYFNYEAQQDKSGLPNDRFSAERPEGSISTLTIQRTEQRDSAMYRCASSLVTTGANVLTFGAGSRLTVL.

This clonotype was detected many times. The V and J genes are TRBV19 and TRBJ2-2, with TRBD1 identical over 7 bases. The ends lost 9 bases at V and 0 bases at J; junction bases unmatched: 7. Germline V gene data show CDR1 as LNHDA and CDR2 as SQIVND (reference sequence). The CDR3 runs to 15 residues. The CDR3 coding sequence is TGTGCCAGCCGACAGGGTCAAACGAACACCGGGGAGCTGTTTTTT. This translates into CASRQGQTNTGELFF.

By sample fraction, this clonotype is medium-sized (0.01 to 0.1%). This sequence joins TRBV20-1 and TRBJ1-5, with 10 nucleotides matching TRBD1. J was trimmed by 7 bases and V by 6 bases; bases with no gene match: 6. Germline V lookup: CDR1 DFQATT, CDR2 SNEGSKA (reference sequence). There are 13 residues in the CDR3. The CDR3 nucleotides read TGCAGTGCGGATGGACAGGGGGGGCAGCCCCAGCATTTT. This encodes CSADGQGGQPQHF.

This clonotype has a single count. J is TRBJ2-5 and V is TRBV2, with D uncertain. V was clipped by 3 bases and J by 3 bases, with 8 bases between them. This CDR3 is 13 amino acids long. The germline V gene has CDR1 SNHLY and CDR2 FYNNEI. CDR3 sequence (DNA): TGTGCCAGCAGTGAGCAACCGAAAGAGACCCAGTACTTC. Translation: CASSEQPKETQYF.